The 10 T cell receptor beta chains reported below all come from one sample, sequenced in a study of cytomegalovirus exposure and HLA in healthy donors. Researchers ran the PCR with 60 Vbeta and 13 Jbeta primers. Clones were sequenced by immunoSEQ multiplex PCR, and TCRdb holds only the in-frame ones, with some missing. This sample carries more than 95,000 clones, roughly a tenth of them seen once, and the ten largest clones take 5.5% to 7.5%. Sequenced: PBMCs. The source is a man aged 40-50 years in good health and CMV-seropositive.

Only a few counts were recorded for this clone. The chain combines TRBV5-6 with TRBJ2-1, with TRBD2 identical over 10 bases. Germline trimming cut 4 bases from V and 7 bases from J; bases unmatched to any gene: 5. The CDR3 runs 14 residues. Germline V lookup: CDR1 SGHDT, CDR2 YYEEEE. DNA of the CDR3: TGTGCCAGCAGCCTGGGACTAGCGAATAATGAGCAGTTCTTC. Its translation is CASSLGLANNEQFF.

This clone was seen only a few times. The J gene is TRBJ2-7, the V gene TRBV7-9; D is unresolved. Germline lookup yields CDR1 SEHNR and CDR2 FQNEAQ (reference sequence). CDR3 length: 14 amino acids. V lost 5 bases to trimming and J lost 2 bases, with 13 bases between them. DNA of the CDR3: TGTGCCAGCAGCCCCGCGGAGAACCCCTACGAGCAGTACTTC. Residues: CASSPAENPYEQYF.

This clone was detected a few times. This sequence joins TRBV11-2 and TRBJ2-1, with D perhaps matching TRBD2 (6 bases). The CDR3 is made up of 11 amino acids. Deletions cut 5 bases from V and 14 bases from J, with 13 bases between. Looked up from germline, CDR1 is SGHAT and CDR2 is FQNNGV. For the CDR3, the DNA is TGTGCCAGCAGCCCAGGCGGGACGGAGTTCTTC. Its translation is CASSPGGTEFF.

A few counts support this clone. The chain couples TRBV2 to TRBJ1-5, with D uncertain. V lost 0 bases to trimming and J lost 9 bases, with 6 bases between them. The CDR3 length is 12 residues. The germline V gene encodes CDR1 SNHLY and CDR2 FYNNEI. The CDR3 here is CASSEARGPQHF. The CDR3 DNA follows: TGTGCCAGCAGTGAAGCCCGGGGGCCCCAGCATTTT. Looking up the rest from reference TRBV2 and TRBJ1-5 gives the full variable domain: EPEVTQTPSHQVTQMGQEVILRCVPISNHLYFYWYRQILGQKVEFLVSFYNNEISEKSEIFDDQFSVERPDGSNFTLKIRSTKLEDSAMYFCASSEARGPQHFGDGTRLSIL.

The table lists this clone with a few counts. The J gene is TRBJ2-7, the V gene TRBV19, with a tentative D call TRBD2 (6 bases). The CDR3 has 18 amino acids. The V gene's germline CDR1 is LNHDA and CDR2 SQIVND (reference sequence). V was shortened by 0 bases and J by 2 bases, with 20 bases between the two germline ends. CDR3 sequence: CASSIDGGWPSGTYEQYF. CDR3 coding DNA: TGTGCCAGTAGTATAGACGGGGGATGGCCTTCAGGGACCTACGAGCAGTACTTC.

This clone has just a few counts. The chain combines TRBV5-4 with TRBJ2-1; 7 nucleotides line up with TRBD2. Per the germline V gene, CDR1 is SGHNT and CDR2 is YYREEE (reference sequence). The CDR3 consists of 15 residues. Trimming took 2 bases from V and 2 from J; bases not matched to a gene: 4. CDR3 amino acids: CASSLGLAAYNEQFF. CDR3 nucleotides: TGTGCCAGCAGCTTAGGTCTAGCGGCCTACAATGAGCAGTTCTTC. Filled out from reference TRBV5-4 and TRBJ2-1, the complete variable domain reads ETGVTQSPTHLIKTRGQQVTLRCSSQSGHNTVSWYQQALGQGPQFIFQYYREEENGRGNFPPRFSGLQFPNYSSELNVNALELDDSALYLCASSLGLAAYNEQFFGPGTRLTVL.

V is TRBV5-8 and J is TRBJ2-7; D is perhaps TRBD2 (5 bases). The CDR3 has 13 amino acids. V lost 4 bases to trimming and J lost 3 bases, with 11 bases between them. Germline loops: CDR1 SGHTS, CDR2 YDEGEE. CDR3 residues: CASSARGLYEQYF. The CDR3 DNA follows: TGTGCCAGCAGCGCCCGGGGTCTCTACGAGCAGTACTTC.

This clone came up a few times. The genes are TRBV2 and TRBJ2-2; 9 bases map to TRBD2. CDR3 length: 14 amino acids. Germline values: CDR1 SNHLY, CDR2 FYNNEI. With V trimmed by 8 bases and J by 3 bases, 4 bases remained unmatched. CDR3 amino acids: CASQAGGYTGELFF. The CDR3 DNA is TGTGCCAGCCAAGCGGGAGGCTACACCGGGGAGCTGTTTTTT.

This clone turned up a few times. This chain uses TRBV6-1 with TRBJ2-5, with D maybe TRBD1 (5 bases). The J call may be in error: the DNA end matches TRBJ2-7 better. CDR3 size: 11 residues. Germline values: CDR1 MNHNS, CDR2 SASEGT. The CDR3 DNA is TGTGCCAGAGACAGCCCCCACGAGCAGTACTTC. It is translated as CARDSPHEQYF.

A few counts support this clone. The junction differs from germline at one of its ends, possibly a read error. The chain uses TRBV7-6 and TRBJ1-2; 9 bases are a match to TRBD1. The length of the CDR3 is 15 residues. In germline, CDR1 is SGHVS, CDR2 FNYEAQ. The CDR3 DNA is TGTGCCAGCAGCTTATCCGCCGGGACAGGGTTCGACCCGAGCTTC. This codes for CASSLSAGTGFDPSF.